This TCR beta chain was captured in a study of T cells in Graves' hyperthyroidism and ophthalmopathy. Findings of the study overall: Median prediction lead before ophthalmopathy onset was 5.5 to 7 months with the model.

Each diagnosis drew on symptoms, thyroxine, TRAb, thyroid ultrasound and orbital computed tomography findings. Researchers amplified the TCR beta CDR3 regions from RNA transcripts. TCR CDR3 underwent first-round RT-PCR with the HTBI primer set. MiXCR, applied by TCRdb to the multiplex PCR reads, yields one record per CDR3 protein. The repertoire has 600,000 to 700,000 distinct CDR3 sequences, roughly 14% of them found once; the top ten carry roughly 4.3%. The CDR3 spans 14 residues. V dropped 4 bases and J dropped 8 bases, with 15 bases sitting between them. Germline V CDR1 and CDR2: SGHRS, YFSETQ. With respect to this clonotype: Its antigen is as yet unknown.

The sequence derives from a woman between 40 and 50 years old with Graves' ophthalmopathy. The chain is built from TRBV5-1 and TRBJ2-2; possibly TRBD1 for D (6 bases). Sequenced sample: blood. This CDR3 is CASSPGTPIGELFF. CDR3 DNA sequence: TGCGCCAGCAGCCCCGGGACACCCATAGGGGAGCTGTTTTTT.